The 29 T cell receptor beta chains listed next were all sequenced from one sample in a study of blood T cell repertoires in COVID-19. Clones were sequenced by immunoSEQ multiplex PCR, and TCRdb holds only the in-frame ones, with some missing. The sample includes roughly 260,000 clones, around nine tenths seen only once; the top ten take roughly 2.6%. The sample was PBMCs or T cells enriched from blood (not recorded which). These receptors were obtained from a young woman who had recovered from COVID-19.

This chain connects TRBV19 to TRBJ2-3; possibly TRBD2 for D (6 bases). The V end lost 6 bases, the J end lost 0 bases, and 16 bases lay between the germline ends. The germline CDR1 and CDR2 sequences are LNHDA and SQIVND (reference sequence). The CDR3 totals 16 residues. CDR3: CASSPPREWSTDTQYF. DNA for the CDR3: TGTGCCAGTAGCCCTCCTCGGGAGTGGAGCACAGATACGCAGTATTTT.

The V gene is TRBV2, the J gene TRBJ1-5, with D unclear. Trimming left V 0 bases short and J 4 bases short, with 13 bases between. From germline, CDR1 is SNHLY and CDR2 FYNNEI. This CDR3 is built from 16 residues. The CDR3 DNA sequence: TGTGCCAGCAGTGAAGCGCTTCGGGGAATTAATCAGCCCCAGCATTTT. This codes for CASSEALRGINQPQHF.

This chain uses TRBV4-2 with TRBJ2-3; D might be TRBD2 (6 bases). Germline CDR1 reads LGHNA; CDR2 reads YNFKEQ. The V and J ends lost 3 bases and 2 bases respectively, with 9 bases between them. The CDR3 covers 14 residues. In DNA form, the CDR3 reads TGTGCCAGCAGCCAGGGGGGACTCACAGATACGCAGTATTTT. This codes for CASSQGGLTDTQYF.

The chain uses TRBV6-2 or TRBV6-3 and TRBJ2-1; possible D gene TRBD2, 5 bases. This CDR3 comprises 15 residues. Germline V gene data show CDR1 as MNHEY and CDR2 as SVGEGT. The V end was cut by 2 bases, the J end by 2 bases, with 10 bases between. Here the CDR3 DNA reads TGTGCCAGCAGTTACCATTCGAGGGCCTACAATGAGCAGTTCTTC. Residues: CASSYHSRAYNEQFF.

This clone came up once. The genes are TRBV2 and TRBJ2-3; 15 bases map to TRBD2. Looked up from germline, CDR1 is SNHLY and CDR2 is FYNNEI. J lost 0 bases, V lost 7 bases, and 17 bases had no gene match. This CDR3 spans 21 amino acids. The CDR3 reads CASMRTTGTSGRSTSTDTQYF. In DNA form, the CDR3 reads TGTGCCAGCATGAGAACCACCGGGACTAGCGGGAGGTCGACTAGCACAGATACGCAGTATTTT.

V and J are TRBV13 and TRBJ1-5; D might be TRBD1 (6 bases). This CDR3 has 18 residues. CDR1 and CDR2 from the germline V gene are PRHDT and FYEKMQ (reference sequence). V lost 4 bases and J 0 bases, leaving 19 bases between the germline ends. DNA of the CDR3: TGTGCCAGCAGCTCGGGGGGGGCAGGGAGAAATAGCAATCAGCCCCAGCATTTT. Its translation: CASSSGGAGRNSNQPQHF.

V gene TRBV19 combines with J gene TRBJ1-5, with 8 bases lining up with TRBD1. The CDR3 spans 14 residues. Germline CDR1 LNHDA, CDR2 SQIVND (reference sequence). V shed 4 bases, J shed 6 bases, and the junction held 5 bases outside the gene matches. The CDR3 spells CASSNQGAGQPQHF. The CDR3 nucleotides read TGTGCCAGTAGTAACCAGGGGGCGGGTCAGCCCCAGCATTTT.

The chain joins TRBV5-1 to TRBJ2-7, with 12 bases matching TRBD2. Germline V gene data show CDR1 as SGHRS and CDR2 as YFSETQ. This CDR3 contains 15 residues. Unmatched junction bases numbered 7, after V lost 3 bases and J lost 6 bases. The CDR3 is CASSSRLAGVSEQYF. The CDR3 region has the DNA TGCGCCAGCAGCTCGCGACTAGCGGGAGTCTCCGAGCAGTACTTC.

The V and J genes are TRBV10-3 and TRBJ1-1, with a weak D call TRBD1 (6 bases). V dropped 7 bases and J dropped 0 bases, with 9 bases sitting between them. The CDR3 sequence is 13 residues long. Germline V gene sequence: CDR1 ENHRY, CDR2 SYGVKD. CDR3 DNA: TGTGCCATCACCCGGGACATGAACACTGAAGCTTTCTTT. Its protein is CAITRDMNTEAFF.

This clone was found once. The V gene is TRBV19, the J gene TRBJ2-1; 11 bases line up with TRBD2. The CDR3 contains 15 residues. Germline CDR1 is LNHDA and CDR2 is SQIVND (reference sequence). V lost 5 bases, J lost 4 bases, and 4 bases stayed unmatched. The CDR3 loop reads CASSPTSGGYNEQFF. CDR3 in DNA: TGTGCCAGTAGTCCTACTAGCGGGGGTTACAATGAGCAGTTCTTC.

The V and J genes are TRBV7-9 and TRBJ2-2, with 8 bases lining up with TRBD1. This CDR3 is 16 amino acids long. CDR1 and CDR2 (germline): SEHNR, FQNEAQ (reference sequence). J gave up 1 base and V 5 bases, and 6 bases lay outside the gene matches. The CDR3 sequence: CASSPGQGENTGELFF. For the CDR3, the DNA is TGTGCCAGCAGCCCCGGACAGGGAGAGAACACCGGGGAGCTGTTTTTT.

The chain combines TRBV6-5 with TRBJ1-2; 10 bases fit TRBD1. J gave up 4 bases and V 5 bases, and 4 bases lay outside the gene matches. Germline CDR1 and CDR2: MNHEY and SVGAGI. The CDR3 covers 14 residues. DNA for the CDR3: TGTGCCAGCAGTAGGACAGGGGGGGGCTATGGCTACACCTTC. Its translation: CASSRTGGGYGYTF.

The V gene is TRBV6-4, the J gene TRBJ1-1; D not resolved. CDR1 MRHNA and CDR2 SNTAGT come from the germline V gene. CDR3 size: 13 residues. The ends were cut back, 4 bases at V and 3 bases at J, with 9 bases in the middle. The DNA for the CDR3 is TGTGCCAGCAGTGTGCAGGCCGACACTGAAGCTTTCTTT. This sequence encodes CASSVQADTEAFF.

The CDR3 coding sequence is TGCGCCAGCAGTGACTCCCGGACTAGCGGGAGGTATGAGCAGTACTTC. Protein product: CASSDSRTSGRYEQYF. The chain combines TRBV10-2 with TRBJ2-7, with 14 bases identical to TRBD2. Germline CDR1 reads WSHSY; CDR2 reads SAAADI. The V gene end was trimmed by 3 bases and the J gene end by 7 bases; junction bases not matched to a gene: 8. The CDR3 is 16 residues long.

CDR3 amino acids: CASSSDRLSTDTQYF. The CDR3 DNA follows: TGTGCCAGCAGTTCCGACAGGCTGAGCACAGATACGCAGTATTTT. The chain carries TRBV2 and TRBJ2-3; possibly TRBD1 for D (6 bases). CDR3 length: 15 amino acids. Germline V gives CDR1 SNHLY, CDR2 FYNNEI. Trimming removed 5 bases from V and 0 bases from J, with 12 bases in between.

This clone was observed a handful of times. V is TRBV12-5 and J is TRBJ2-7; 7 bases are a match to TRBD2. Germline V CDR1 and CDR2: LGHNT, FRNRAP. V shed 1 base, J shed 0 bases, and the junction held 9 bases outside the gene matches. CDR3 size: 17 residues. CDR3 sequence (DNA): TGTGCTAGTGGTTTGGCGAGGGAGGGAAGGAGCTCCTACGAGCAGTACTTC. Protein: CASGLAREGRSSYEQYF.

The gene calls are TRBV11-2 and TRBJ2-1; the D gene is possibly TRBD1 (5 bases). The CDR3 spans 15 residues. The germline V gene has CDR1 SGHAT and CDR2 FQNNGV. Trimming took off 1 base at V and 10 bases at J, with 17 bases between the two ends. CDR3 in DNA: TGTGCCAGCAGCTTAGGGGGTTTAGGGGTGGGCGAGCAGTTCTTC. The encoded protein is CASSLGGLGVGEQFF. The variable domain in full, with the rest retrieved from reference TRBV11-2 and TRBJ2-1, is EAGVAQSPRYKIIEKRQSVAFWCNPISGHATLYWYQQILGQGPKLLIQFQNNGVVDDSQLPKDRFSAERLKGVDSTLKIQPAKLEDSAVYLCASSLGGLGVGEQFFGPGTRLTVL.

The J gene is TRBJ2-5, the V gene TRBV10-3; D is possibly TRBD2 (5 bases). V was trimmed by 0 bases and J by 2 bases, leaving 10 bases between them. The length of the CDR3 is 15 residues. Germline CDR1 ENHRY, CDR2 SYGVKD. CDR3 DNA sequence: TGTGCCATCAGTGAGTCGCTGGGGAGTCAAGAGACCCAGTACTTC. This codes for CAISESLGSQETQYF.

The chain couples TRBV30 to TRBJ1-2; D possibly corresponds to TRBD1 (6 bases). CDR1 and CDR2 from the germline V gene are GTSNPN and SVGIG (reference sequence). The CDR3 consists of 15 residues. The V end lost 0 bases, the J end lost 4 bases, and 15 bases lay between the germline ends. Here the CDR3 DNA reads TGTGCCTGGAGTGTACAGGGCAGGTCGGGCTATGGCTACACCTTC. Translating gives CAWSVQGRSGYGYTF.

The rearrangement links TRBV29-1 to TRBJ2-1; D remains ambiguous. V gave up 4 bases and J gave up 9 bases, with 19 bases separating them. Germline-derived CDR1 and CDR2 are SQVTM and ANQGSEA. The CDR3 spans 14 residues. CDR3 region: CSVGRFSRSGEQFF. The CDR3 bases are TGCAGCGTTGGCCGATTCTCTAGATCTGGTGAGCAGTTCTTC.

The rearrangement links TRBV5-1 to TRBJ2-1; 10 bases agree with TRBD1. Per germline, CDR1 SGHRS and CDR2 YFSETQ. The CDR3 consists of 17 residues. The V and J ends lost 6 bases and 2 bases, in that order; junction bases with no gene match: 11. The chain's CDR3 is CASTPEPGQGTYNEQFF. The CDR3 nucleotides are TGCGCCAGCACCCCAGAGCCGGGACAGGGGACCTACAATGAGCAGTTCTTC.

The rearrangement uses TRBV27 and TRBJ1-5; 9 bases are a match to TRBD1. V shed 5 bases, J shed 5 bases, and the junction held 19 bases outside the gene matches. The germline CDR1 and CDR2 sequences are MNHEY and SMNVEV (reference sequence). The CDR3 covers 19 residues. The CDR3 sequence: CASSPHMPLTTGGDQPQHF. The CDR3 coding sequence is TGTGCCAGCAGTCCCCATATGCCCTTGACCACAGGGGGCGATCAGCCCCAGCATTTT.

This chain links TRBV30 with TRBJ1-4, with 7 nucleotides matching TRBD1. V gave up 2 bases and J gave up 3 bases; unmatched junction bases: 6. The CDR3 runs 15 residues. Germline assignment: CDR1 GTSNPN and CDR2 SVGIG (reference sequence). CDR3 protein: CAWSYNRGPNEKLFF. In nucleotides, the CDR3 is TGTGCCTGGAGTTACAACAGGGGTCCTAATGAAAAACTGTTTTTT.

The rearrangement joins TRBV30 to TRBJ2-7; D is perhaps TRBD2 (6 bases). The ends were cut back, 1 base at V and 4 bases at J, with 26 bases in the middle. Germline V gene data show CDR1 as GTSNPN and CDR2 as SVGIG (reference sequence). The CDR3 is 18 amino acids. CDR3: CAWSGPTRGSSTMYEQYF. As DNA, the CDR3 is TGTGCCTGGAGTGGCCCGACTAGGGGTAGTTCGACTATGTACGAGCAGTACTTC.

This clone was picked up a small number of times. The CDR3 DNA is TGTGCCAGCAGCGGCACAAGGGGCGAGCAGTACTTC. This codes for CASSGTRGEQYF. The V call is TRBV9, the J call TRBJ2-7; D might be TRBD1 (5 bases). This CDR3 region has 12 residues. Germline CDR1 reads SGDLS; CDR2 reads YYNGEE. The germline V and J ends were trimmed by 3 bases and 6 bases, with 10 bases remaining between them.

The CDR3 sequence is CASSLGGTSMNTEAFF. DNA of the CDR3: TGTGCCAGCAGCTTGGGTGGGACATCCATGAACACTGAAGCTTTCTTT. The J gene is TRBJ1-1, the V gene TRBV5-4, with D possibly matching TRBD1 (6 bases). V was pared by 0 bases and J by 0 bases, with 12 bases between. The CDR3 totals 16 residues. Germline V CDR1 and CDR2: SGHNT, YYREEE (reference sequence).

A single count supports this clone. The chain links TRBV11-2 to TRBJ1-2, with 8 nucleotides matching TRBD1. The CDR3 has 16 amino acids. After removal of 1 base from V and 6 bases from J, the junction contained 10 bases not matched to a gene. Germline CDR1 reads SGHAT; CDR2 reads FQNNGV. CDR3 protein: CASSLVVGLDRDGYTF. The CDR3 bases are TGTGCCAGCAGCTTAGTAGTGGGATTGGACAGGGATGGCTACACCTTC.

The chain carries TRBV11-2 and TRBJ2-7; TRBD2 agrees at 10 bases. From germline, CDR1 is SGHAT and CDR2 FQNNGV. V dropped 6 bases and J dropped 3; count of bases not matched to a gene: 2. The CDR3 totals 13 residues. The CDR3 protein is CASSPSGGYEQYF. As DNA, the CDR3 is TGTGCCAGCAGTCCTAGCGGGGGCTACGAGCAGTACTTC.

The rearrangement joins TRBV6-2 or TRBV6-3 to TRBJ2-7; 7 bases fit TRBD2. The CDR3 loop spans 16 amino acids. Germline lookup yields CDR1 MNHEY and CDR2 SVGEGT. Trimming at V came to 4 bases and at J to 5 bases, leaving 14 bases not matched to a gene. The CDR3 nucleotides read TGTGCCAGCAGTTGGGCGGGACTATTGACAAGAAACGAGCAGTACTTC. This translates into CASSWAGLLTRNEQYF.